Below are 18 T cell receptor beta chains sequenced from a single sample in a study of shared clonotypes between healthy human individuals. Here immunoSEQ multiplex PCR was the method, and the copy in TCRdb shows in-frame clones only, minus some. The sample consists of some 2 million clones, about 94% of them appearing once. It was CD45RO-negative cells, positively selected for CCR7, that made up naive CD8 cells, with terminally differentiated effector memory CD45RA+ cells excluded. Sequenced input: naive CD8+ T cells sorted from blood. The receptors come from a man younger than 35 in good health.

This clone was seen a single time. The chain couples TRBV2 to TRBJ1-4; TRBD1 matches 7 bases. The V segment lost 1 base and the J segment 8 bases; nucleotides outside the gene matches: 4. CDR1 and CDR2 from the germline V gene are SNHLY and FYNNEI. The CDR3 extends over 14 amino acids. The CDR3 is CASSEEGGIEKLFF. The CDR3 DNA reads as TGTGCCAGCAGTGAAGAAGGGGGCATAGAAAAACTGTTTTTT.

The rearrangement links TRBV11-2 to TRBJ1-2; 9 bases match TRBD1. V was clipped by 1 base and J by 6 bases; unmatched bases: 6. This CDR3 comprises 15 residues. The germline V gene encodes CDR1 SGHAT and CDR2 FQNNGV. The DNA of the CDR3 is TGTGCCAGCAGCTTAGCCCCGGGACAGGGAGATGGCTACACCTTC. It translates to CASSLAPGQGDGYTF.

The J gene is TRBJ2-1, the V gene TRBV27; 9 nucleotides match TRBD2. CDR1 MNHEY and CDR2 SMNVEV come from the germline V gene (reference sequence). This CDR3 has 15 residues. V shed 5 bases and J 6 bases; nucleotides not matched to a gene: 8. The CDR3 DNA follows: TGTGCCAGCAGTCGGGGGACTAGCCCCTCCAATGAGCAGTTCTTC. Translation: CASSRGTSPSNEQFF.

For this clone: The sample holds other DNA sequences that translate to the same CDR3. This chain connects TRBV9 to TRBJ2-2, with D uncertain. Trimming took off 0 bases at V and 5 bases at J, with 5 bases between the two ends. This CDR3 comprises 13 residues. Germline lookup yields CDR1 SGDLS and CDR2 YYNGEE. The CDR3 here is CASSVGDTGELFF. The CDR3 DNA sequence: TGTGCCAGCAGCGTAGGAGATACCGGGGAGCTGTTTTTT.

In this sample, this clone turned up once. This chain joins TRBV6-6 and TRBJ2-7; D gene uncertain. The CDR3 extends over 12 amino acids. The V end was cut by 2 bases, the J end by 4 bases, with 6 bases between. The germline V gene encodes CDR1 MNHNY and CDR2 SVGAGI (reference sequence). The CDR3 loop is CASSYDEYEQYF. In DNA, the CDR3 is TGTGCCAGCAGTTACGATGAGTACGAGCAGTACTTC.

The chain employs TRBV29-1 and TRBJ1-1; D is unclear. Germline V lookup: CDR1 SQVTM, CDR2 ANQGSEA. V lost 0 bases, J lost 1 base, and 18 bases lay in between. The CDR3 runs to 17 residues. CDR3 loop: CSVEDIRSYLSNTEAFF. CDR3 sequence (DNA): TGCAGCGTTGAAGATATCCGGTCCTATCTCTCGAACACTGAAGCTTTCTTT. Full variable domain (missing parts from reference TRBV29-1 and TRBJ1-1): SAVISQKPSRDICQRGTSLTIQCQVDSQVTMMFWYRQQPGQSLTLIATANQGSEATYESGFVIDKFPISRPNLTFSTLTVSNMSPEDSSIYLCSVEDIRSYLSNTEAFFGQGTRLTVV.

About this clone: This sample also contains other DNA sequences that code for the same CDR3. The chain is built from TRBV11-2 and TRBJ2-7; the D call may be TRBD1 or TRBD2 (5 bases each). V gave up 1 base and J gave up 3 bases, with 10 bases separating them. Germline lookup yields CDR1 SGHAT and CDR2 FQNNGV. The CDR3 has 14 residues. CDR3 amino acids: CASSLAGQLYEQYF. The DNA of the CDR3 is TGTGCCAGCAGCTTAGCGGGGCAGCTCTACGAGCAGTACTTC.

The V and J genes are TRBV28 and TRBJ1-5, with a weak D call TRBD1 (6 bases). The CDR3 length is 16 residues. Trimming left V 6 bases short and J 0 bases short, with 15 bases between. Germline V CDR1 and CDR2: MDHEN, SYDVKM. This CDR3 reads CASRSGGPLSNQPQHF. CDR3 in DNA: TGTGCCAGCAGGTCCGGGGGCCCCCTTAGCAATCAGCCCCAGCATTTT.

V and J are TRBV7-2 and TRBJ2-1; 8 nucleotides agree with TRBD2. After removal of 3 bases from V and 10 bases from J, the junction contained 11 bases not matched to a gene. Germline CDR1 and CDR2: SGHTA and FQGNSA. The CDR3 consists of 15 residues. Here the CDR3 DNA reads TGTGCCAGCAGCTTCTCGCCGAGCGGGAGCGGAGAGCAGTTCTTC. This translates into CASSFSPSGSGEQFF.

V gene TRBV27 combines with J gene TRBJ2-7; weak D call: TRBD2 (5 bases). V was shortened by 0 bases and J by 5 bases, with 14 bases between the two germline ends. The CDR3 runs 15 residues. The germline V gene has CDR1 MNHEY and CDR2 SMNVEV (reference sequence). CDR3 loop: CASSLSSTGWNEQYF. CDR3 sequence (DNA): TGTGCCAGCAGTTTATCTTCGACGGGATGGAACGAGCAGTACTTC.

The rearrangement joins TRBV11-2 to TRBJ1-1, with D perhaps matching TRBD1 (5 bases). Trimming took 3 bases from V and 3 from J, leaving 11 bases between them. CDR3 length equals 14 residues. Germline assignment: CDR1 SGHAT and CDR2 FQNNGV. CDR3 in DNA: TGTGCCAGCAGCTTTTCGGGGGGACACACTGAAGCTTTCTTT. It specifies CASSFSGGHTEAFF.

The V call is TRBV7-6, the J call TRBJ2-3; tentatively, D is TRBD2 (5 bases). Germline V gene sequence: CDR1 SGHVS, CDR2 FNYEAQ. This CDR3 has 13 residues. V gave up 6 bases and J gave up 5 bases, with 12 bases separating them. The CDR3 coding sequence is TGTGCCAGCAGTCAACTAGTTGGAGATACGCAGTATTTT. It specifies CASSQLVGDTQYF. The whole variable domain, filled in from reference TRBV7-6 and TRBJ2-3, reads GAGVSQSPRYKVTKRGQDVALRCDPISGHVSLYWYRQALGQGPEFLTYFNYEAQQDKSGLPNDRFSAERPEGSISTLTIQRTEQRDSAMYRCASSQLVGDTQYFGPGTRLTVL.

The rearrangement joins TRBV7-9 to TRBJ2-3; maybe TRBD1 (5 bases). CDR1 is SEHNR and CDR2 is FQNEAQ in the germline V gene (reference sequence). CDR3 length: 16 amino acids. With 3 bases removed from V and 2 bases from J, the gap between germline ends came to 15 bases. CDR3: CASSFQTAPYTDTQYF. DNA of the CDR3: TGTGCCAGCAGCTTTCAGACAGCTCCCTACACAGATACGCAGTATTTT.

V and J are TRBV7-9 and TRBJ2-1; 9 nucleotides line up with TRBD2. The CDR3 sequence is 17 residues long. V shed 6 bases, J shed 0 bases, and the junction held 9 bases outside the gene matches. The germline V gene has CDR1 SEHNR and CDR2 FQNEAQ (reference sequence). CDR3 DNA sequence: TGTGCCAGCAGATTTAGCGGGAGCGGAAGCTCCTACAATGAGCAGTTCTTC. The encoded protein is CASRFSGSGSSYNEQFF.

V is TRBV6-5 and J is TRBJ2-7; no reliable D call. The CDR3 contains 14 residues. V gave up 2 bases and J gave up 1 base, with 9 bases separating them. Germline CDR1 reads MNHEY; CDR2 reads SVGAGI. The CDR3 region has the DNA TGTGCCAGCAGTTACCAGGCAGAGTCCTACGAGCAGTACTTC. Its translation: CASSYQAESYEQYF.

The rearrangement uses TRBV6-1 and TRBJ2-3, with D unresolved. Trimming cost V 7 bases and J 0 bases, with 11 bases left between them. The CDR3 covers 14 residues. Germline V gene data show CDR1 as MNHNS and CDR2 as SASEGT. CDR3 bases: TGTGCCAGCACGTCAGGAATGAGCACAGATACGCAGTATTTT. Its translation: CASTSGMSTDTQYF.

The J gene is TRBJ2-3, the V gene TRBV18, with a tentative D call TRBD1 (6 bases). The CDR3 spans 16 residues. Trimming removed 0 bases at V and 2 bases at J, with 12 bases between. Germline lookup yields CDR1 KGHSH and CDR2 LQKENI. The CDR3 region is CASSPPRDKYTDTQYF. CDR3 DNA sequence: TGTGCCAGCTCACCACCCCGGGACAAATACACAGATACGCAGTATTTT.

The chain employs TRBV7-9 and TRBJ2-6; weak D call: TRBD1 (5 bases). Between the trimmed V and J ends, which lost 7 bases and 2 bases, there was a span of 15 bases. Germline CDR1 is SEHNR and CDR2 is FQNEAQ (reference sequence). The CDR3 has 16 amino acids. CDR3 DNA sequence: TGTGCCAGCACCCGGACAATTGGACCTGGGGCCAACGTCCTGACTTTC. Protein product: CASTRTIGPGANVLTF.